This T cell receptor (beta chain) was identified in a study of regulatory T cells in long-lasting Graves disease. From germline, CDR1 is DFQATT and CDR2 SNEGSKA (reference sequence). This CDR3 comprises 15 residues. V shed 0 bases and J 4 bases; nucleotides not matched to a gene: 1. For TCR beta, libraries came from iRepertoire HTBI primers and Arm-PCR of CDR3 regions. TCRdb called the multiplex PCR reads again in MiXCR, with one record for every CDR3 protein. The sample includes 400,000 to 550,000 distinct CDR3 sequences, around 17% of them seen just once. Time point: newly diagnosed GD, antithyroid drugs for less than 3 months. PBMC-extracted RNA yielded the TCR library. This clonotype was picked up many times. These same data were also listed under a study on T cells in Graves' hyperthyroidism and ophthalmopathy. This second study says: Most clonotypes expanded in the thyroid (above 0.001) were also present in blood.

The chain combines TRBV20-1 with TRBJ2-1; 12 bases fit TRBD2. This TCR came from a woman aged 25 to 39 with Graves disease. The sample was peripheral blood mononuclear cells (PBMCs), taken at new diagnosis, from a patient treated with antithyroid drugs. CDR3 sequence: CSAREGLAGYNEQFF. The CDR3 DNA reads TGCAGTGCTAGAGAAGGACTAGCGGGGTACAATGAGCAGTTCTTC.